This TCR beta chain was captured in a study of T cell changes during pregnancy in multiple sclerosis. Here immunoSEQ multiplex PCR was the method, and the copy in TCRdb shows in-frame clones only, minus some. This table holds about 52,000 clones, approximately 92% found once. The CDR3 spans 13 residues. CDR1 LNHDA and CDR2 SQIVND come from the germline V gene (reference sequence). Trimming took 5 bases from V and 3 from J; bases not matched to a gene: 3. The genes are TRBV19 and TRBJ2-5; 7 nucleotides match TRBD2. This clonotype was sampled from a female donor with multiple sclerosis, enrolled in a pregnancy study. Sequences were derived from CD4+ T cells from peripheral blood mononuclear cells, sampled in the third trimester of pregnancy. The CDR3 coding sequence is TGTGCCAGTAGTCCGGGGGGTAAAGAGACCCAGTACTTC. It encodes CASSPGGKETQYF.